This TCR beta chain was documented in a study of blood T cells in healthy people across ages. There are 12 residues in the CDR3. V was shortened by 0 bases and J by 4 bases, with 3 bases between the two germline ends. The V gene's germline CDR1 is ENHRY and CDR2 SYGVKD. Findings and limits, study-wide: Strong correlation existed between TCR beta diversity and naive T cell percentage.

The table lists this clonotype with a few counts. Its antigen is not known. It was with a sample-barcoded 5' primer and a J-beta primer mix that a second PCR of about 6 to 12 cycles was run. A minimum of 2.5 million CDR3-containing paired-end reads was obtained for each sample. Each CDR3 protein is one row after TCRdb ran MiXCR on the 5' RACE reads. In the table there are around 1.5 million distinct CDR3 sequences, approximately 63% of which are singletons. The draw of peripheral blood yielded ten milliliters from each donor. Samples each yielded at least 5.5 micrograms of total RNA. Sequences were obtained from blood. This chain connects TRBV10-3 to TRBJ1-1, with D unresolved. The TCR comes from a man aged 18 to 29 in good health. CDR3 region: CAISESGTEAFF. CDR3 bases: TGTGCCATCAGTGAGTCAGGCACTGAAGCTTTCTTT.